These T cell receptor beta chains were read from a single sample in a study of blood T cell repertoires in COVID-19. Produced via immunoSEQ multiplex PCR; TCRdb's table is partial and in-frame only. The sample records approximately 240,000 clones, 65% to 90% being singletons. The sample consisted of peripheral blood. These receptors originate from a woman in her thirties or forties who had recovered from COVID-19. Each CDR3 is given with its conserved first and last residue. The order of the fields is D gene, clone size, V gene, J gene, CDR3 DNA, CDR3 protein. A D gene is named only where the DNA matches it firmly. Not every row has a clone size; where given, it reads once, few, many or a size class.

.	.	TRBV27	TRBJ2-1	TGTGCCAGCACCCCCCGGGACACCCTGACTTACAATGAGCAGTTCTTC	CASTPRDTLTYNEQFF
.	.	TRBV18	TRBJ2-1	TGTGCCAGCTCACCAACAGTGGTCCAGGGGAGTTGGAATGAGCAGTTCTTC	CASSPTVVQGSWNEQFF
TRBD1	once	TRBV6-1	TRBJ1-5	TGTGCCAGCAGTGCACGACAGGGATATAGCAATCAGCCCCAGCATTTT	CASSARQGYSNQPQHF
TRBD1	.	TRBV5-6	TRBJ1-4	TGTGCCAGCAGCCAAGACAGGGGGCCGAACGGTGAAAAACTGTTTTTT	CASSQDRGPNGEKLFF
TRBD1	.	TRBV19	TRBJ1-1	TGTGCCAGTACTACCAACAGGGGGAACACTGAAGCTTTCTTT	CASTTNRGNTEAFF
TRBD1	few	TRBV7-9	TRBJ2-7	TGTGCCAGCAGCTTACAGGGGGACTCCTACGAGCAGTACTTC	CASSLQGDSYEQYF
.	.	TRBV7-6	TRBJ2-5	TGTGCCAGCAGCTTATTCGCAGGGTGGCAAGAGACCCAGTACTTC	CASSLFAGWQETQYF
.	.	TRBV3-1/TRBV3-2	TRBJ2-5	TGTGCCAGCAGCCAAGGTCAGCGACTAGTGTACTTC	CASSQGQRLVYF
.	.	TRBV2	TRBJ1-2	TGTGCCAGCAGTGTGTTGCCGCAGGGAGGGGACTATGGCTACACCTTC	CASSVLPQGGDYGYTF
.	.	TRBV7-9	TRBJ1-6	TGTGCCAGCAGCTTAATGGCCAGTGGGCCCGGGGATTCACCCCTCCACTTT	CASSLMASGPGDSPLHF
TRBD1	.	TRBV9	TRBJ1-2	TGTGCCAGCAGCCCCGGACAGGGGGTCTATGGCTACACCTTC	CASSPGQGVYGYTF